The 30 T cell receptor beta chains given below trace back to one sample, sequenced in a study of CD8+ T cells in alopecia areata. Treatment here: oral pan-JAK inhibitor, 5-10 mg twice daily. RNA, once extracted, was reverse transcribed into cDNA for use as the sequencing template. Generated by immunoSEQ multiplex PCR, the TCRdb table keeps only in-frame clones and is missing some. This sample has 150,000 to 200,000 clones, with 50% to 70% found just once. The material sequenced was CD4+ T cells sorted from blood, taken at week 4, from a patient treated with tofacitinib. The receptors derive from a human donor with alopecia areata.

The V gene is TRBV5-1, the J gene TRBJ2-1; 8 bases line up with TRBD2. This CDR3 has 15 residues. Germline trimming cut 7 bases from V and 3 bases from J; bases unmatched to any gene: 9. Germline V gives CDR1 SGHRS, CDR2 YFSETQ. CDR3 in DNA: TGCGCCAGCCAGGGCGGGGGGTCTATCTACAATGAGCAGTTCTTC. Residues: CASQGGGSIYNEQFF.

V is TRBV2 and J is TRBJ1-5, with unresolved D. Germline lookup yields CDR1 SNHLY and CDR2 FYNNEI. Deletions cut 3 bases from V and 7 bases from J, with 13 bases between. The CDR3 totals 14 residues. CDR3 residues: CASSDRPQRQPQHF. CDR3 DNA sequence: TGTGCCAGCAGTGACAGACCCCAAAGACAGCCCCAGCATTTT.

The chain has TRBV30 and TRBJ2-5; D perhaps matches TRBD2 (6 bases). Germline loops: CDR1 GTSNPN, CDR2 SVGIG (reference sequence). This CDR3 comprises 14 residues. Trimming cost V 2 bases and J 5 bases, with 15 bases left between them. The CDR3 DNA follows: TGTGCCTGGAGTTCCGGGGGAGATGGGGAGACCCAGTACTTC. Its translation is CAWSSGGDGETQYF.

This clone came up a few times. V usage is TRBV5-1 and J usage is TRBJ2-1; 8 positions agree with TRBD2. Trimming at V came to 1 base and at J to 3 bases, leaving 0 bases not matched to a gene. CDR1 and CDR2 (germline): SGHRS, YFSETQ. The CDR3 length is 14 residues. The CDR3, as DNA: TGCGCCAGCAGCTTGACTAGCGGCTACAATGAGCAGTTCTTC. Translating it yields CASSLTSGYNEQFF. Together with reference TRBV5-1 and TRBJ2-1, the CDR3 gives the full variable domain: KAGVTQTPRYLIKTRGQQVTLSCSPISGHRSVSWYQQTPGQGLQFLFEYFSETQRNKGNFPGRFSGRQFSNSRSEMNVSTLELGDSALYLCASSLTSGYNEQFFGPGTRLTVL.

The CDR3 nucleotides are TGTGCCTGCGACACCACCGGAGGGGGGGGCAATCAGCCCCAGCATTTT. This encodes CACDTTGGGGNQPQHF. This chain joins TRBV30 and TRBJ1-5; weak D call: TRBD1 (6 bases). This CDR3 spans 16 amino acids. Trimming pared 6 bases from V and 2 bases from J, leaving 20 bases between. The germline gives CDR1 GTSNPN, CDR2 SVGIG (reference sequence).

V usage is TRBV2 and J usage is TRBJ1-4; TRBD1 matches at 7 bases. CDR3 length: 14 residues. Trimming removed 5 bases from V and 7 bases from J; junction bases left unmatched: 7. In germline, CDR1 is SNHLY, CDR2 FYNNEI. The CDR3 spells CASSRQGISEKLFF. Written as DNA, the CDR3 is TGTGCCAGCAGTCGACAGGGAATCAGTGAAAAACTGTTTTTT.

This clone has only a few counts. The chain employs TRBV2 and TRBJ1-6; 8 positions agree with TRBD1. CDR3 length equals 14 residues. After removal of 6 bases from V and 7 bases from J, the junction contained 5 bases not matched to a gene. The V gene's germline CDR1 is SNHLY and CDR2 FYNNEI. The CDR3 DNA sequence: TGTGCCAGCAGGTGGACAGGGTCAAATTCACCCCTCCACTTT. Translation: CASRWTGSNSPLHF.

Only one count was recorded for this clone. The chain has TRBV14 and TRBJ2-7, with no clear D. Germline CDR1 SGHDN, CDR2 FVKESK. Trimming shortened V by 1 base and J by 4 bases, and 2 bases separated the two germline ends. The CDR3 contains 11 residues. CDR3 loop: CASSQGYEQYF. DNA of the CDR3: TGTGCCAGCAGCCAAGGGTACGAGCAGTACTTC.

The CDR3 reads CASSQSGWGNYGYTF. CDR3 DNA: TGTGCCAGCAGCCAATCGGGTTGGGGTAACTATGGCTACACCTTC. The J gene is TRBJ1-2, the V gene TRBV14; no firm D call. Deletions cut 2 bases from V and 1 base from J, with 11 bases between. Germline V CDR1 and CDR2: SGHDN, FVKESK. The CDR3 sequence is 15 residues long.

This clone has only a few counts. The chain carries TRBV27 and TRBJ2-5, with TRBD1 matching over 9 bases. The CDR3 is made up of 14 amino acids. Germline CDR1 is MNHEY and CDR2 is SMNVEV (reference sequence). V shed 6 bases and J 5 bases; nucleotides not matched to a gene: 7. CDR3: CASSGQGWFETQYF. In DNA form, the CDR3 reads TGTGCCAGCAGCGGACAGGGGTGGTTCGAGACCCAGTACTTC.

The V call is TRBV6-5, the J call TRBJ2-1; 7 positions agree with TRBD2. V gave up 5 bases and J gave up 3 bases; unmatched junction bases: 4. This CDR3 is 14 amino acids long. The germline gives CDR1 MNHEY, CDR2 SVGAGI. CDR3 coding DNA: TGTGCCAGCAGTCTAGCGGCCAGCTACAATGAGCAGTTCTTC. Its translation is CASSLAASYNEQFF.

J is TRBJ1-5 and V is TRBV2; no clear D gene. The germline gives CDR1 SNHLY, CDR2 FYNNEI. The CDR3 spans 14 residues. Trimming removed 7 bases from V and 3 bases from J, with 13 bases in between. CDR3 in amino acids: CASKGGLHNQPQHF. DNA for the CDR3: TGTGCCAGCAAAGGCGGACTCCACAATCAGCCCCAGCATTTT.

The V call is TRBV25-1, the J call TRBJ2-2, with D hard to call. The CDR3 is 14 amino acids. V shed 3 bases and J shed 11 bases, with 16 bases lying between them. The germline CDR1 and CDR2 sequences are MGHDK and SYGVNS. The CDR3 coding sequence is TGTGCCAGCAGTGACCCCGGTTATGATGAAGAGCTGTTTTTT. The encoded protein is CASSDPGYDEELFF.

The rearrangement uses TRBV29-1 and TRBJ1-1; D may be TRBD1 (6 bases). V dropped 1 base and J dropped 7 bases, with 13 bases sitting between them. The V gene's germline CDR1 is SQVTM and CDR2 ANQGSEA. This CDR3 contains 13 residues. The CDR3 is CSVEAITRGEAFF. The CDR3 coding sequence is TGCAGCGTTGAAGCTATCACCAGGGGTGAAGCTTTCTTT.

The chain joins TRBV30 to TRBJ1-6; D perhaps matches TRBD1 (5 bases). The CDR3 loop spans 14 amino acids. Germline-derived CDR1 and CDR2 are GTSNPN and SVGIG (reference sequence). V was trimmed by 0 bases and J by 10 bases, leaving 13 bases between them. The CDR3 sequence is CAWSVGQGPSPLHF. For the CDR3, the DNA is TGTGCCTGGAGTGTGGGGCAGGGACCGTCACCCCTCCACTTT. The whole variable domain, remainder taken from reference TRBV30 and TRBJ1-6, is SQTIHQWPATLVQPVGSPLSLECTVEGTSNPNLYWYRQAAGRGLQLLFYSVGIGQISSEVPQNLSASRPQDRQFILSSKKLLLSDSGFYLCAWSVGQGPSPLHFGNGTRLTVT.

DNA of the CDR3: TGCAGCGCGAACCGGGACTTCGTGGAAGAGACCCAGTACTTC. This gives the protein CSANRDFVEETQYF. The rearrangement joins TRBV29-1 to TRBJ2-5; TRBD2 might be the D (6 bases). Germline V gene sequence: CDR1 SQVTM, CDR2 ANQGSEA. The CDR3 is 14 residues long. Trimming shortened V by 7 bases and J by 3 bases, and 18 bases separated the two germline ends.

The count of this clone is one. This chain uses TRBV6-5 with TRBJ1-6, with D perhaps matching TRBD1 (5 bases). The CDR3 has 16 amino acids. Trimming cost V 0 bases and J 8 bases, with 14 bases left between them. CDR1 is MNHEY and CDR2 is SVGAGI in the germline V gene. In DNA, the CDR3 is TGTGCCAGCAGTTACTCGGCGGGGCGCGGGGATTCACCCCTCCACTTT. Protein product: CASSYSAGRGDSPLHF.

The chain links TRBV29-1 to TRBJ2-3; D unclear. The CDR3 covers 14 residues. Per the germline V gene, CDR1 is SQVTM and CDR2 is ANQGSEA. The V end lost 7 bases, the J end lost 2 bases, and 16 bases lay between the germline ends. CDR3 nucleotides: TGCAGCGCTCAGTGGGGTTCGATCACAGATACGCAGTATTTT. The encoded protein is CSAQWGSITDTQYF.

The chain recombines TRBV9 with TRBJ1-1, with D tentatively TRBD1 (5 bases). The V end was cut by 4 bases, the J end by 1 base, with 14 bases between. This CDR3 spans 15 amino acids. CDR1 is SGDLS and CDR2 is YYNGEE in the germline V gene. The CDR3 DNA is TGTGCCAGCAGCCCTGAACCGACAGAGAACACTGAAGCTTTCTTT. Protein sequence: CASSPEPTENTEAFF.

The rearrangement uses TRBV11-2 and TRBJ2-6; TRBD1 agrees at 9 bases. With 5 bases clipped from V and 2 bases from J, the junction kept 7 bases outside the gene matches. From germline, CDR1 is SGHAT and CDR2 FQNNGV. The CDR3 is made up of 17 amino acids. CDR3 sequence reads: CASSEGQGLAGANVLTF. The CDR3 DNA sequence: TGTGCCAGCAGCGAGGGACAGGGTTTGGCTGGGGCCAACGTCCTGACTTTC.

The chain carries TRBV30 and TRBJ2-2; D is unclear. CDR3 length: 16 amino acids. Trimming cost V 2 bases and J 6 bases, with 19 bases left between them. Germline CDR1 GTSNPN, CDR2 SVGIG (reference sequence). The CDR3 bases are TGTGCCTGGAGTCCCGACCTTATACGAGGCGCCGGGGAGCTGTTTTTT. This encodes CAWSPDLIRGAGELFF.

This rearrangement joins TRBV23-1 to TRBJ2-7; D is perhaps TRBD1 (6 bases). TRBV23-1 falls under the ORF class, with uncertain function. The length of the CDR3 is 15 residues. V was clipped by 8 bases and J by 5 bases, with 22 bases between them. This chain's CDR3 is CASGAFPEEGDEQYF. CDR3 nucleotide sequence: TGCGCCAGCGGGGCGTTCCCCGAAGAGGGGGACGAGCAGTACTTC.

The chain employs TRBV5-1 and TRBJ2-5; D not resolved. Trimming took off 2 bases at V and 1 base at J, with 6 bases between the two ends. There are 13 residues in the CDR3. Germline V gene sequence: CDR1 SGHRS, CDR2 YFSETQ. The CDR3 DNA sequence: TGCGCCAGCAGCTTACGGACCCAAGAGACCCAGTACTTC. Its translation: CASSLRTQETQYF.

V usage is TRBV15 and J usage is TRBJ2-1; D is perhaps TRBD2 (6 bases). The germline CDR1 and CDR2 sequences are LNHNV and YYDKDF (reference sequence). This CDR3 has 14 amino acids. V lost 5 bases, J lost 4 bases, and 12 bases lay in between. CDR3 nucleotides: TGTGCCACCAGCCCGGGACTGGAGTACAATGAGCAGTTCTTC. Translation: CATSPGLEYNEQFF.

This clone came up a few times. The rearrangement links TRBV4-1 to TRBJ1-1; 7 bases map to TRBD1. V lost 1 base, J lost 5 bases, and 7 bases stayed unmatched. From germline, CDR1 is MGHRA and CDR2 YSYEKL. This CDR3 is built from 15 residues. The CDR3 loop is CASSQAHRGRTEAFF. CDR3 nucleotides: TGCGCCAGCAGCCAAGCCCACAGGGGACGGACTGAAGCTTTCTTT.

This clone was seen once. The rearrangement uses TRBV30 and TRBJ2-3; the D gene is possibly TRBD2 (6 bases). The CDR3 runs 13 residues. CDR1 and CDR2 from the germline V gene are GTSNPN and SVGIG (reference sequence). CDR3 bases: TGTGCTGGTGGGCGGGGACGCACAGATACGCAGTATTTT. Its translation is CAGGRGRTDTQYF. Based on the CDR3 plus reference TRBV30 and TRBJ2-3, the full variable domain is SQTIHQWPATLVQPVGSPLSLECTVEGTSNPNLYWYRQAAGRGLQLLFYSVGIGQISSEVPQNLSASRPQDRQFILSSKKLLLSDSGFYLCAGGRGRTDTQYFGPGTRLTVL.

The rearrangement links TRBV29-1 to TRBJ1-5; the D is unclear. CDR3 length equals 12 residues. Germline-derived CDR1 and CDR2 are SQVTM and ANQGSEA. V was pared by 5 bases and J by 4 bases, with 9 bases between. The DNA for the CDR3 is TGCAGCGTTCAGTGGGGAAATCAGCCCCAGCATTTT. Amino acid sequence: CSVQWGNQPQHF.

As concerns this clone: The same CDR3 arises from other DNA sequences in this sample as well. The chain couples TRBV9 to TRBJ1-6, with TRBD1 identical over 8 bases. The CDR3 is 14 residues long. V dropped 0 bases and J dropped 7; count of bases not matched to a gene: 0. Germline CDR1 is SGDLS and CDR2 is YYNGEE. CDR3 loop: CASSVGTGNSPLHF. CDR3 DNA: TGTGCCAGCAGCGTAGGGACAGGGAATTCACCCCTCCACTTT.

This clone was observed once. The J gene is TRBJ2-3, the V gene TRBV4-2, with D possibly matching TRBD1 (5 bases). Trimming stripped 4 bases from V and 2 bases from J, with 7 bases between. The CDR3 extends over 13 amino acids. In germline, CDR1 is LGHNA, CDR2 YNFKEQ. In DNA form, the CDR3 reads TGTGCCAGCAGCCCGGACATCACAGATACGCAGTATTTT. The encoded protein is CASSPDITDTQYF.

A single count supports this clone. This sequence joins TRBV27 and TRBJ2-3; D might be TRBD2 (5 bases). The ends were cut back, 7 bases at V and 7 bases at J, with 9 bases in the middle. CDR1 MNHEY and CDR2 SMNVEV come from the germline V gene (reference sequence). This CDR3 is built from 11 residues. The CDR3 DNA reads as TGTGCCAGCAAGACGGGGAATACGCAGTATTTT. It specifies CASKTGNTQYF.